These 14 T cell receptor beta chains originate from one sample sequenced in a study of blood T cell repertoires in COVID-19. Measured with immunoSEQ multiplex PCR; TCRdb has only the in-frame clones, and not every one. The data hold 150,000 or so clones, with about 88% observed a single time. The sequenced sample consisted of peripheral blood. These receptors originate from a human donor in a cohort sampled during active COVID-19.

The chain combines TRBV5-5 with TRBJ2-7; 7 bases map to TRBD2. The CDR3 is 18 residues long. Germline assignment: CDR1 SGHKS and CDR2 YYEKEE (reference sequence). V lost 0 bases, J lost 0 bases, and 12 bases stayed unmatched. CDR3 protein: CASSLAAVAGPDSYEQYF. In DNA, the CDR3 is TGTGCCAGCAGCTTGGCAGCGGTAGCGGGTCCCGACTCCTACGAGCAGTACTTC.

This rearrangement joins TRBV5-1 to TRBJ1-3; D is unresolved. This CDR3 is 14 amino acids long. Trimming left V 0 bases short and J 2 bases short, with 6 bases between. Germline V lookup: CDR1 SGHRS, CDR2 YFSETQ. CDR3 bases: TGCGCCAGCAGCTTGGCGTCAGCTGGAAACACCATATATTTT. Protein sequence: CASSLASAGNTIYF.

The chain combines TRBV5-5 with TRBJ2-2; the D gene is possibly TRBD2 (6 bases). The germline gives CDR1 SGHKS, CDR2 YYEKEE (reference sequence). The ends were cut back, 4 bases at V and 0 bases at J, with 16 bases in the middle. CDR3 length equals 17 residues. The CDR3 DNA reads TGTGCCAGCAGCAAGATTCCCGGGACTGCGAACACCGGGGAGCTGTTTTTT. Protein: CASSKIPGTANTGELFF.

This chain links TRBV19 with TRBJ2-1, with D perhaps matching TRBD2 (6 bases). V was pared by 2 bases and J by 6 bases, with 11 bases between. This CDR3 comprises 14 residues. Germline V gives CDR1 LNHDA, CDR2 SQIVND (reference sequence). The CDR3 DNA sequence: TGTGCCAGTAGTATACCGGGACTTTCCAATGAGCAGTTCTTC. It specifies CASSIPGLSNEQFF. The variable domain in full, completed from reference TRBV19 and TRBJ2-1, reads DGGITQSPKYLFRKEGQNVTLSCEQNLNHDAMYWYRQDPGQGLRLIYYSQIVNDFQKGDIAEGYSVSREKKESFPLTVTSAQKNPTAFYLCASSIPGLSNEQFFGPGTRLTVL.

J is TRBJ2-7 and V is TRBV6-1, with D perhaps matching TRBD1 (6 bases). V was pared by 4 bases and J by 3 bases, with 22 bases between. From germline, CDR1 is MNHNS and CDR2 SASEGT. This CDR3 region has 17 residues. The CDR3 loop is CASSGRRRTDNSYEQYF. As DNA, the CDR3 is TGTGCCAGCAGTGGGCGCCGACGGACAGATAATAGCTACGAGCAGTACTTC.

This rearrangement joins TRBV27 to TRBJ1-1; 9 positions match TRBD1. J lost 6 bases, V lost 10 bases, and 9 bases had no gene match. The CDR3 has 13 amino acids. Germline V gives CDR1 MNHEY, CDR2 SMNVEV (reference sequence). The CDR3 here is CATSTGGKPEAFF. In DNA form, the CDR3 reads TGTGCCACTAGTACAGGGGGCAAGCCTGAAGCTTTCTTT.

The chain recombines TRBV6-5 with TRBJ2-7; 7 nucleotides agree with TRBD1. Germline assignment: CDR1 MNHEY and CDR2 SVGAGI. V gave up 8 bases and J gave up 1 base; unmatched junction bases: 5. The CDR3 runs to 13 residues. In DNA form, the CDR3 reads TGTGCCAGCCAGCGACAGGGATCCTACGAGCAGTACTTC. Translating it yields CASQRQGSYEQYF.

This clone has a single count. V is TRBV2 and J is TRBJ2-5; perhaps TRBD1 as D (6 bases). The CDR3 extends over 14 amino acids. Trimming shortened V by 5 bases and J by 2 bases, and 12 bases separated the two germline ends. Germline V gives CDR1 SNHLY, CDR2 FYNNEI. CDR3 protein: CASSHWGRQETQYF. The CDR3 nucleotides read TGTGCCAGCAGTCATTGGGGGCGGCAAGAGACCCAGTACTTC.

This chain joins TRBV27 and TRBJ1-6, with TRBD1 matching 8 bases. The germline V gene has CDR1 MNHEY and CDR2 SMNVEV (reference sequence). This CDR3 contains 20 residues. V trimming: 4 bases; J trimming: 2 bases; junction bases outside the gene matches: 16. The CDR3, as DNA: TGTGCCAGCAGTTCCAGGGGCCGAGGACAGGGTTATCCCTATAATTCACCCCTCCACTTT. It encodes CASSSRGRGQGYPYNSPLHF.

The CDR3 region is CATSPDREYYGYTF. The CDR3 region has the DNA TGTGCCACCAGCCCGGACAGGGAGTACTATGGCTACACCTTC. The chain carries TRBV15 and TRBJ1-2; 8 positions match TRBD1. The CDR3 loop spans 14 amino acids. CDR1 and CDR2 from the germline V gene are LNHNV and YYDKDF (reference sequence). J lost 3 bases, V lost 5 bases, and 5 bases had no gene match. Full variable domain (missing parts from reference TRBV15 and TRBJ1-2): DAMVIQNPRYQVTQFGKPVTLSCSQTLNHNVMYWYQQKSSQAPKLLFHYYDKDFNNEADTPDNFQSRRPNTSFCFLDIRSPGLGDTAMYLCATSPDREYYGYTFGSGTRLTVV.

The chain employs TRBV2 and TRBJ1-5; D possibly corresponds to TRBD1 (5 bases). The V gene lost 4 bases and the J gene lost 7 bases, with 14 bases spanning the gap. The CDR3 consists of 14 residues. Germline V gene lookup returns CDR1 SNHLY and CDR2 FYNNEI. DNA of the CDR3: TGTGCCAGCAGTGCTCGAGGGGCGGGGCAGCCCCAGCATTTT. Amino acids: CASSARGAGQPQHF.

This chain joins TRBV2 and TRBJ2-1; TRBD2 matches at 9 bases. V lost 4 bases, J lost 0 bases, and 7 bases stayed unmatched. The germline gives CDR1 SNHLY, CDR2 FYNNEI. This CDR3 spans 17 amino acids. CDR3 in amino acids: CASSVWLAGSSYNEQFF. CDR3 in DNA: TGTGCCAGCAGTGTATGGCTAGCGGGGAGCTCCTACAATGAGCAGTTCTTC.

In this sample, this clone turned up once. The J gene is TRBJ2-2, the V gene TRBV15, with 7 bases that match TRBD1. J lost 4 bases, V lost 5 bases, and 7 bases had no gene match. This CDR3 is built from 15 residues. Germline V gene lookup returns CDR1 LNHNV and CDR2 YYDKDF (reference sequence). The chain's CDR3 is CATSFRQGVTGELFF. In DNA form, the CDR3 reads TGTGCCACCAGCTTTAGACAGGGCGTCACCGGGGAGCTGTTTTTT.

V gene TRBV27 combines with J gene TRBJ1-3; possibly TRBD1 for D (5 bases). CDR3 length: 14 residues. Trimming pared 2 bases from V and 6 bases from J, leaving 11 bases between. Germline CDR1 reads MNHEY; CDR2 reads SMNVEV (reference sequence). This CDR3 is CASSLRQGPNTIYF. In DNA, the CDR3 is TGTGCCAGCAGTTTACGGCAGGGCCCAAACACCATATATTTT.